This TCR beta chain comes out of a study of PD-1 blockade in classical Hodgkin lymphoma (dated by TCRdb to the early 2020s). General notes on the study: To define a peripheral blood immune signature of response to PD-1 blockade in classical Hodgkin lymphoma, the study combined TCR beta sequencing with CyTOF.

Study-wide findings and limitations: The study was limited to a single clinical trial cohort, and causes of repertoire differences, possibly disease activity or prior therapy, remained undefined. Newly diagnosed patients were reported to have lower baseline TCR diversity than healthy donors, and relapsed/refractory patients were reported to have lower baseline TCR diversity still.

The Qiagen DNeasy kit was used to extract genomic DNA both from unsorted PBMCs and from the negatively selected CD4+ and CD8+ fractions. TCR beta CDR3 regions were amplified by immunoSEQ multiplex PCR using primers annealing to V and J segments. Amplification bias was minimized using a synthetic immune receptor repertoire, and residual bias was removed computationally after sequencing. As for the authors' bioinformatics: Repertoire diversity was quantified as the Shannon entropy index using custom Python scripts. Unsorted, CD4+ and CD8+ repertoires were examined separately, except in combined analyses, for which CD4+ and CD8+ sequences were merged in silico. Drawn from immuneACCESS, this table holds only the in-frame rearrangements with V and J called that TCRdb kept. Clones are partly lost; checked studies trace under half to an unresolved V gene and leave the rest unexplained. The V and J calls and the clone size are those of that table, but D and trimming were determined from the DNA. The sample table shows 13,000 to 15,000 clones, and about 90% are seen once. The ten largest clonotypes hold around 6.2% of the sample.

About this clone: Its antigen is not yet known. No clone much larger than this one lies a single base away; base qualities are absent.

The time point label here, explained by the study, means: newly diagnosed, previously untreated cHL patient sample. Using a Miltenyi CD8+ T cell isolation kit, CD8+ T cells were purified from thawed PBMCs through magnetic negative selection. To serve as a comparison group for the relapsed/refractory trial patients, PBMCs were sequenced from patients with newly diagnosed, previously untreated classical Hodgkin lymphoma. Peripheral blood was collected in 8 mL Vacutainer Cell Preparation Tubes, from which PBMCs were isolated by centrifugation and then cryopreserved. Purified CD4+ and CD8+ fractions were prepared only for cases where an additional PBMC sample was available. Magnetically labelled cells were removed on LS columns in a quadroMACS separator, and the flow-through was retained as the purified fraction. CDR1 and CDR2 are read off the germline V gene (reference sequence) as SGHKS and YYEKEE. V and J are trimmed by 3 bases and 8 bases, and the gene matches miss 13 bases of the junction. CDR3 length: 16 amino acids, cysteine to phenylalanine. The CDR3 DNA has 48 bases and is translated from base 1.

This TCR came from a human donor with classical Hodgkin lymphoma. Sequencing input: CD8+ T cells from blood. The rearranged segments are TRBV5-5 and TRBJ1-2; TRBD1 fits 10 bases in the junction. The nucleotide sequence reads as follows: TGTGCCAGCAGCTCCCGGGACAGGGGTTTAACTGGAGGCTACACCTTC. Its protein product is CASSSRDRGLTGGYTF. The CDR3, completed at both ends by the reference TRBV5-5 and TRBJ1-2 genes, gives the full variable domain DAGVTQSPTHLIKTRGQQVTLRCSPISGHKSVSWYQQVLGQGPQFIFQYYEKEERGRGNFPDRFSARQFPNYSSELNVNALLLGDSALYLCASSSRDRGLTGGYTFGSGTRLTVV.